The 13 T cell receptor beta chains reported below all come from one sample, sequenced in a study of blood T cell repertoires in COVID-19. Generated by immunoSEQ multiplex PCR, the TCRdb table keeps only in-frame clones and is missing some. The table records fewer than 150,000 clones, 55% to 75% of them present only once. Input material: peripheral blood. The receptor set was obtained from a human donor with acute or convalescent COVID-19. The donor label of this sample is uncertain.

The chain carries TRBV3-1 (or the pseudogene TRBV3-2) and TRBJ1-5; a weak D match, TRBD1 (5 bases). The germline V gene encodes CDR1 LGHDT and CDR2 YNNKEL (reference sequence). This CDR3 spans 15 amino acids. V lost 1 base to trimming and J lost 3 bases, with 10 bases between them. CDR3 protein: CASSQGIQVNQPQHF. The CDR3 bases are TGTGCCAGCAGCCAAGGCATACAGGTCAATCAGCCCCAGCATTTT.

The J gene is TRBJ1-6, the V gene TRBV4-1; D uncertain. The CDR3 covers 15 residues. Germline V gene lookup returns CDR1 MGHRA and CDR2 YSYEKL. Trimming took 0 bases from V and 7 from J, leaving 10 bases between them. The CDR3 spells CASSQDWQINSPLHF. CDR3 sequence (DNA): TGCGCCAGCAGCCAAGATTGGCAGATAAATTCACCCCTCCACTTT.

The gene calls are TRBV23-1 and TRBJ1-1; perhaps TRBD1 as D (6 bases). TRBV23-1 falls under the ORF class, with uncertain function. The CDR3 runs to 11 residues. Trimming stripped 11 bases from V and 4 bases from J, with 11 bases between. In DNA form, the CDR3 reads TGCGCCGGAAGGGGGGGCACTGAAGCTTTCTTT. It is translated as CAGRGGTEAFF.

In this sample, this clone turned up a few times. The chain carries TRBV5-1 and TRBJ1-6, with D unresolved. CDR3 size: 15 residues. V gave up 4 bases and J gave up 10 bases, with 18 bases separating them. Germline V gene data show CDR1 as SGHRS and CDR2 as YFSETQ. This CDR3 reads CASSPEGPRRSPLHF. The CDR3 DNA sequence: TGCGCCAGCAGCCCGGAGGGTCCCCGTCGGTCACCCCTCCACTTT.

This clone was seen ten or more times. This chain uses TRBV2 with TRBJ2-7; tentative D call: TRBD1 (6 bases). The CDR3 loop spans 14 amino acids. The V and J ends lost 7 bases and 2 bases respectively, with 15 bases between them. The germline V gene encodes CDR1 SNHLY and CDR2 FYNNEI. The CDR3 loop reads CASKYRDTTYEQYV. CDR3 in DNA: TGTGCCAGCAAGTACCGGGACACAACCTACGAGCAGTACGTC.

This clone has a handful of counts. The chain has TRBV25-1 and TRBJ2-7; 8 bases are a match to TRBD1. CDR1 is MGHDK, CDR2 SYGVNS, per germline. Trimming removed 6 bases from V and 3 bases from J; junction bases left unmatched: 7. The CDR3 contains 14 residues. CDR3 DNA sequence: TGTGCCAGCAGGCCGACAGGGGTTTTCTACGAGCAGTACTTC. Translation: CASRPTGVFYEQYF.

The rearrangement joins TRBV6-5 to TRBJ2-3; 10 bases are a match to TRBD1. The germline V gene encodes CDR1 MNHEY and CDR2 SVGAGI. Losses at the gene ends were 5 bases for V and 6 bases for J; bases not matched to a gene: 8. The CDR3 runs 15 residues. CDR3 protein: CASSTTGTGADTQYF. DNA for the CDR3: TGTGCCAGCAGTACCACCGGGACAGGGGCCGATACGCAGTATTTT.

The genes are TRBV5-4 and TRBJ2-1; 8 nucleotides line up with TRBD2. CDR1 and CDR2 (germline): SGHNT, YYREEE (reference sequence). The CDR3 covers 15 residues. V lost 3 bases and J lost 2; bases outside the gene matches: 4. The CDR3 DNA reads TGTGCCAGCAGCTGGACCGGGGGGGCCTACAATGAGCAGTTCTTC. This sequence encodes CASSWTGGAYNEQFF.

The gene calls are TRBV19 and TRBJ2-7; possible D gene TRBD1, 5 bases. This CDR3 spans 15 amino acids. The germline V gene has CDR1 LNHDA and CDR2 SQIVND (reference sequence). V gave up 3 bases and J gave up 3 bases, with 15 bases separating them. The CDR3 reads CASSIREYPVYEQYF. CDR3 DNA sequence: TGTGCCAGTAGTATCAGGGAATACCCGGTCTACGAGCAGTACTTC.

The CDR3 nucleotides are TGTGCCAGCTCCGGGCGGAGGGGGGGGACAGATACGCAGTATTTT. As protein: CASSGRRGGTDTQYF. This chain uses TRBV2 with TRBJ2-3; the D gene is possibly TRBD2 (7 bases). V lost 8 bases, J lost 3 bases, and 18 bases lay in between. This CDR3 is built from 15 residues. Germline-derived CDR1 and CDR2 are SNHLY and FYNNEI.

The genes are TRBV7-9 and TRBJ1-6; 7 bases are a match to TRBD1. CDR1 is SEHNR and CDR2 is FQNEAQ in the germline V gene (reference sequence). The length of the CDR3 is 16 residues. The V segment lost 6 bases and the J segment 6 bases; nucleotides outside the gene matches: 11. The chain's CDR3 is CASRPARNRGNSPLHF. CDR3 DNA sequence: TGTGCCAGCAGGCCTGCCAGAAACAGGGGTAATTCACCCCTCCACTTT.

This chain links TRBV2 with TRBJ2-7; a weak D match, TRBD2 (5 bases). Trimming shortened V by 4 bases and J by 3 bases, and 13 bases separated the two germline ends. Germline values: CDR1 SNHLY, CDR2 FYNNEI. CDR3 length equals 14 residues. The CDR3 nucleotides are TGTGCCAGCAGTGGTGGCAGAGGGAACTACGAGCAGTACGTC. Protein: CASSGGRGNYEQYV.

V usage is TRBV5-6 and J usage is TRBJ2-2; 10 positions agree with TRBD2. V was pared by 2 bases and J by 9 bases, with 16 bases of the junction left unmatched. The CDR3 spans 18 residues. Germline assignment: CDR1 SGHDT and CDR2 YYEEEE. The CDR3 loop reads CASSLSQFSGGAVRELFF. Here the CDR3 DNA reads TGTGCCAGCAGCTTATCGCAGTTCAGCGGGGGGGCAGTTCGGGAGCTGTTTTTT.